This T cell receptor beta chain was captured by sequencing in a study of technical replicates of blood from a few donors. Assay used: immunoSEQ multiplex PCR; TCRdb lists only in-frame clones, some missing. The table shows nearly 80,000 clones, with around 94% occurring only once. This CDR3 contains 15 residues. Germline V gives CDR1 SGDLS, CDR2 YYNGEE. With 0 bases removed from V and 5 bases from J, the gap between germline ends came to 14 bases. The chain recombines TRBV9 with TRBJ2-5; D unresolved. Sequenced input: T cells isolated from PBMCs. This clonotype originated in a human donor in good health. The CDR3 loop is CASSVGDGWVETQYF. In DNA, the CDR3 is TGTGCCAGCAGCGTAGGAGACGGGTGGGTTGAGACCCAGTACTTC.